Here is one TCR beta chain with its context. The antigen is unknown. This sample is drawn from a study of T cell responses to AZD1222 COVID-19 vaccine. Study-level background: The study pooled second doses at about 4 or about 12 weeks. Study-wide results and caveats: White British people made up most donors, females outnumbered males, and clonal diversity was possibly underestimated. Dominant CD4 TCR responses targeted spike regions 160-218 and 743-854. Only a handful of AZD1222 recipients, roughly six in all, had baseline seropositivity.

The CDR3 runs to 17 residues. The V and J ends lost 0 bases and 4 bases, in that order; junction bases with no gene match: 9. Germline loops: CDR1 SGDLS, CDR2 YYNGEE. Only in-frame clones appear in the TCRdb table, and some are missing; sequencing was by immunoSEQ multiplex PCR. The sample lists around 120,000 clones, 91% occurring once. The TCR was taken from an adult in good health. The sequencing here drew on peripheral blood, taken on day 0 of AZD1222 vaccination. V gene TRBV9 combines with J gene TRBJ2-3, with 9 bases identical to TRBD2. This chain's CDR3 is CASSVVSIIAGADTQYF. The CDR3 nucleotides are TGTGCCAGCAGCGTAGTTTCTATTATAGCGGGAGCAGATACGCAGTATTTT.